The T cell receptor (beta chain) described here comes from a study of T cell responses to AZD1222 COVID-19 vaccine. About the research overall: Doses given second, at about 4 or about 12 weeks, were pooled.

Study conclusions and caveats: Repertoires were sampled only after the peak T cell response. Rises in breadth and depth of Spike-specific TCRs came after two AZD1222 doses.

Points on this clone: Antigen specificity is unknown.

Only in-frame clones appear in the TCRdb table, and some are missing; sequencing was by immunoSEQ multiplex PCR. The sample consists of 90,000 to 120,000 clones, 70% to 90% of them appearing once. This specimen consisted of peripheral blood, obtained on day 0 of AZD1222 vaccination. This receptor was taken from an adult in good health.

CDR3 nucleotides: TGTGCCAGCCTCAGTCCAGGGGCGAGGGAAAAACTGTTTTTT. Protein sequence: CASLSPGAREKLFF. The V and J genes are TRBV28 and TRBJ1-4; maybe TRBD1 (6 bases). This CDR3 is built from 14 residues. The ends were cut back, 8 bases at V and 8 bases at J, with 18 bases in the middle. Per the germline V gene, CDR1 is MDHEN and CDR2 is SYDVKM.